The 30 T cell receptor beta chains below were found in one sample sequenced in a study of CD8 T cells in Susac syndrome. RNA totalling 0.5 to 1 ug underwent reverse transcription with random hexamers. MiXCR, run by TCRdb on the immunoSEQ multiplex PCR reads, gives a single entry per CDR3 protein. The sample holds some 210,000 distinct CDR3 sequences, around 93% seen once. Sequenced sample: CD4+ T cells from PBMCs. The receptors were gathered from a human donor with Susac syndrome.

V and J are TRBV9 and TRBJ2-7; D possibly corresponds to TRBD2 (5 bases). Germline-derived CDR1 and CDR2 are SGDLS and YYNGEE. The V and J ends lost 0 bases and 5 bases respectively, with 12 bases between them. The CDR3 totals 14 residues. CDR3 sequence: CASSVVEVDNEQYF. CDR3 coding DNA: TGTGCCAGCAGCGTAGTGGAGGTAGACAACGAGCAGTACTTC.

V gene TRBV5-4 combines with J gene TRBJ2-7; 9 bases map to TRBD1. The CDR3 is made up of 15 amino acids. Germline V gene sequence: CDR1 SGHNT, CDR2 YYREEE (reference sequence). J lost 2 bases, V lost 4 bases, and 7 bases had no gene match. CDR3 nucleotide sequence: TGTGCCAGCAGCCCGACAGGGGGGAGACCCTACGAGCAGTACTTC. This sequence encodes CASSPTGGRPYEQYF.

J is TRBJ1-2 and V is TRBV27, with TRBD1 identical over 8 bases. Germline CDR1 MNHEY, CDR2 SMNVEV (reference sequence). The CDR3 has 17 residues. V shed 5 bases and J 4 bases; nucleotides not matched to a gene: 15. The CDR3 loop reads CASSLISSGGMGYGYTF. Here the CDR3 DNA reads TGTGCCAGCAGTCTAATATCCTCAGGGGGCATGGGCTATGGCTACACCTTC.

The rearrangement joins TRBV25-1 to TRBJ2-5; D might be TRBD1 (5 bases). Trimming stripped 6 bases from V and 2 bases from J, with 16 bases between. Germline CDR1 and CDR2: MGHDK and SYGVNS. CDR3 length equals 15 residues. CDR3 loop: CASSLTRESQETQYF. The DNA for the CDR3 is TGTGCCAGCAGCCTGACCAGGGAAAGTCAAGAGACCCAGTACTTC.

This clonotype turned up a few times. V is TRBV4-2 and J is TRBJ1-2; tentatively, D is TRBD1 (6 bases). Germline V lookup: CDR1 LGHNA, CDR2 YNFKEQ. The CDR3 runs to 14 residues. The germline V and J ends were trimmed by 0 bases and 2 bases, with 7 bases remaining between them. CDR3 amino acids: CASSQEGGNYGYTF. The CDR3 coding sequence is TGTGCCAGCAGCCAAGAGGGGGGCAACTATGGCTACACCTTC.

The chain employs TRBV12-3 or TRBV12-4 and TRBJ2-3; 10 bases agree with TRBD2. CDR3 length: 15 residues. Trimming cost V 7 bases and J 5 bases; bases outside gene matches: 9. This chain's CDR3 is CASKRSGGARDTQYF. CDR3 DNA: TGTGCCAGCAAAAGAAGCGGGGGGGCCCGAGATACGCAGTATTTT.

DNA for the CDR3: TGTGCCTGGAGTGTTGGGCAGGGCACAGATACGCAGTATTTT. This translates into CAWSVGQGTDTQYF. The rearrangement joins TRBV30 to TRBJ2-3, with D unresolved. The germline CDR1 and CDR2 sequences are GTSNPN and SVGIG (reference sequence). The CDR3 totals 14 residues. V lost 0 bases and J 1 base, leaving 8 bases between the germline ends.

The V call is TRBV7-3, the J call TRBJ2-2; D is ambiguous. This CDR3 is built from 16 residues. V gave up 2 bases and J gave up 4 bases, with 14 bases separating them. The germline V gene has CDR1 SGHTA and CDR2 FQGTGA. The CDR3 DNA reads TGTGCCAGCAGCTTAGGGATGGGCCCGGGCACCGGGGAGCTGTTTTTT. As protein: CASSLGMGPGTGELFF.

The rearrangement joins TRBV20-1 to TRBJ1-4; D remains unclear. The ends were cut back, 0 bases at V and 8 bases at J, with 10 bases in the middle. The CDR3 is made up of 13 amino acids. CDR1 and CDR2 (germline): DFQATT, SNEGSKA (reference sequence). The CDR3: CSARDPPSEKLFF. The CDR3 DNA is TGCAGTGCTAGAGACCCGCCCTCGGAAAAACTGTTTTTT.

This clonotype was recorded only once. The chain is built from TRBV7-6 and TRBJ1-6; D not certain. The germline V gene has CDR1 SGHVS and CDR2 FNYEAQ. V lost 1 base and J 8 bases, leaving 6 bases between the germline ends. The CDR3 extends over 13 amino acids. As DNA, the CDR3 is TGTGCCAGCAGCTTAGACGGGGATTCACCCCTCCACTTT. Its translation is CASSLDGDSPLHF.

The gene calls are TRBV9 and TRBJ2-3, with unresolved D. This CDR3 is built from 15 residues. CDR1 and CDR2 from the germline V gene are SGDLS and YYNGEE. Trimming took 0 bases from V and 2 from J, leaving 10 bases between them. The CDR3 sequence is CASSVGSTDTDTQYF. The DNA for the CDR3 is TGTGCCAGCAGCGTAGGTAGCACGGACACAGATACGCAGTATTTT. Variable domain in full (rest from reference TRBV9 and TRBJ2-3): DSGVTQTPKHLITATGQRVTLRCSPRSGDLSVYWYQQSLDQGLQFLIQYYNGEERAKGNILERFSAQQFPDLHSELNLSSLELGDSALYFCASSVGSTDTDTQYFGPGTRLTVL.

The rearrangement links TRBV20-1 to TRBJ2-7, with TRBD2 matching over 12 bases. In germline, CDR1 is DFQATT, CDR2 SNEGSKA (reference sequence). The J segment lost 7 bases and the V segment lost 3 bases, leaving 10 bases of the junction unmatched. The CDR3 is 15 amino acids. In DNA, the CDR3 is TGCAGTGCTAGCCCTCTAGCGGGGGGGGGCAGGGAGCAGTACTTC. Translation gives CSASPLAGGGREQYF.

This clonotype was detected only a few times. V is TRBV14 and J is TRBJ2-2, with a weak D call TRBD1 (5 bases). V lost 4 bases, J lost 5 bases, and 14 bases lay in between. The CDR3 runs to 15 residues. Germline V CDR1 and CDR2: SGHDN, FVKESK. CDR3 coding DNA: TGTGCCAGCAGCCCGAGAAAGGGGCCGACCGGGGAGCTGTTTTTT. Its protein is CASSPRKGPTGELFF.

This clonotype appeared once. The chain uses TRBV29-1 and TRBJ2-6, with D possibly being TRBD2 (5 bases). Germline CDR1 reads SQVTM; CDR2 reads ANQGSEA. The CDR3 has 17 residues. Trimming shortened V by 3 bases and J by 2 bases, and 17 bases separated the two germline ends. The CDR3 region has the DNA TGCAGCGTTGATTGGCCGGGGTCTGGGGCTGGGGCCAACGTCCTGACTTTC. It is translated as CSVDWPGSGAGANVLTF.

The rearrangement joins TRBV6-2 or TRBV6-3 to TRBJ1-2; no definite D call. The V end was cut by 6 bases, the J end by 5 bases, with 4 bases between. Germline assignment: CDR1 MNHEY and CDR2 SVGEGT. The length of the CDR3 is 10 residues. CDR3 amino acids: CASSEYGYTF. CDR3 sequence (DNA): TGTGCCAGCAGCGAATATGGCTACACCTTC.

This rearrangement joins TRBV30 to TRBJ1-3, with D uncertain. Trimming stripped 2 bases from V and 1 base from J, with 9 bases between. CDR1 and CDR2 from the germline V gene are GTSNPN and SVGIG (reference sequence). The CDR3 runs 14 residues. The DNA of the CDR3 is TGTGCCTGGAGTCCCCCCGGATCTGGAAACACCATATATTTT. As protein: CAWSPPGSGNTIYF.

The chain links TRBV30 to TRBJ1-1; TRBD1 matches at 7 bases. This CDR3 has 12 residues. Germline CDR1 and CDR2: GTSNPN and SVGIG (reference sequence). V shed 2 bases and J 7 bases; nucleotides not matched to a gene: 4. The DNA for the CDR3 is TGTGCCTGGAGTCGCCGGACAGGTGAAGCTTTCTTT. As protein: CAWSRRTGEAFF. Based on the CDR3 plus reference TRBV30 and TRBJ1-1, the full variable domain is SQTIHQWPATLVQPVGSPLSLECTVEGTSNPNLYWYRQAAGRGLQLLFYSVGIGQISSEVPQNLSASRPQDRQFILSSKKLLLSDSGFYLCAWSRRTGEAFFGQGTRLTVV.

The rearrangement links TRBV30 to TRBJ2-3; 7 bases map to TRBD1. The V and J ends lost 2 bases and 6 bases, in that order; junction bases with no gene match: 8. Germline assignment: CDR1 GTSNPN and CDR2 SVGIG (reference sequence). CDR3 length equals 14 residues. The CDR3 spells CAWSRGPRRDTQYF. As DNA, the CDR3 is TGTGCCTGGAGTAGGGGGCCCCGACGGGATACGCAGTATTTT.

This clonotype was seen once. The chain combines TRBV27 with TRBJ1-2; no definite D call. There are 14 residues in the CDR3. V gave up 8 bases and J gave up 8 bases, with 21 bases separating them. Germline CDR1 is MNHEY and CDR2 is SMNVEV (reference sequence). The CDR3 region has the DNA TGTGCCAGCTCTAAGGGTGACGGTTTGAGGGGCTACACCTTC. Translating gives CASSKGDGLRGYTF.

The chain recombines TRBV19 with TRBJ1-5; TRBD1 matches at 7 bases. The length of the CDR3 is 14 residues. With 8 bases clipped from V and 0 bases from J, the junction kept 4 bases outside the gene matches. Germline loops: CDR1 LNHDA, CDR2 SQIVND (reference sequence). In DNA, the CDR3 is TGTGCCAGTGGGGAGGGGGCTAGCAATCAGCCCCAGCATTTT. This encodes CASGEGASNQPQHF.

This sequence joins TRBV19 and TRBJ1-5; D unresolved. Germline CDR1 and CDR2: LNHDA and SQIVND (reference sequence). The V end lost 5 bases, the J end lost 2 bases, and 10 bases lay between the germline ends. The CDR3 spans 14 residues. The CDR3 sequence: CASSPRRGNQPQHF. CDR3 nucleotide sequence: TGTGCCAGTAGTCCCCGACGAGGCAATCAGCCCCAGCATTTT.

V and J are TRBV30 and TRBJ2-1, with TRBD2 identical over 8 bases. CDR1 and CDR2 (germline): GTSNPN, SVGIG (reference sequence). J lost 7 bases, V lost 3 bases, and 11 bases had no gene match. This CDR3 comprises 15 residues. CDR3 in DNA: TGTGCCTGGAGCGCCCCGGCGGGGGGCATAAATGAGCAGTTCTTC. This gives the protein CAWSAPAGGINEQFF.

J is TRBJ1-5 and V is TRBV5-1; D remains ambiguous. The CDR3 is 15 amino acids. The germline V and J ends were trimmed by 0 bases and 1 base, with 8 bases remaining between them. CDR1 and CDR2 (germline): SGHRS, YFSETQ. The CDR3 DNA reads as TGCGCCAGCAGCTTGGATTTCGGGAGCAATCAGCCCCAGCATTTT. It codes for CASSLDFGSNQPQHF.

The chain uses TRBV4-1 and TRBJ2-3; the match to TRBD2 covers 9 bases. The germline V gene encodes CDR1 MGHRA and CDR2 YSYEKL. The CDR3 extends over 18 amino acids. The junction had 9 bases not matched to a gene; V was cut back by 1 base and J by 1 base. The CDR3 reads CASSQAQSSGGRTDTQYF. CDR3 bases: TGCGCCAGCAGCCAAGCTCAGAGTAGCGGGGGTCGCACAGATACGCAGTATTTT.

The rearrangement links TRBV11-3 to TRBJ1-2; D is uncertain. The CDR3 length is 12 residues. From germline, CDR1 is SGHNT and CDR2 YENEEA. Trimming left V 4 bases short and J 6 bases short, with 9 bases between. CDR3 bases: TGTGCCAGCAGCTCTCGGCGGGATGGCTACACCTTC. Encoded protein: CASSSRRDGYTF.

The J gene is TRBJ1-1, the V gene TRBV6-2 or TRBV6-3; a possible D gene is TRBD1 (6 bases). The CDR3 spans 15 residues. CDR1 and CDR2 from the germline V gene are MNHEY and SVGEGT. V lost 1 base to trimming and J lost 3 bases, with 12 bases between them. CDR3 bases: TGTGCCAGCAGTTACTATCGCCCAGGGGACACTGAAGCTTTCTTT. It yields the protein CASSYYRPGDTEAFF.

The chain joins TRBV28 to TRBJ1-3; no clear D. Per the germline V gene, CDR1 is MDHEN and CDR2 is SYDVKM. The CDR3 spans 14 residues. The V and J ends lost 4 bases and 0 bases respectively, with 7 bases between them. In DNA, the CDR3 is TGTGCCAGCAGTTCCGGGGACTCTGGAAACACCATATATTTT. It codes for CASSSGDSGNTIYF.

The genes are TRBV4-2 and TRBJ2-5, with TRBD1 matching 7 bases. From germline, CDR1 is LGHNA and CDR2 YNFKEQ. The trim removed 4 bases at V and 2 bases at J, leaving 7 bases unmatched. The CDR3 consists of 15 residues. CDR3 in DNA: TGTGCCAGCAGCCTTAGGGACAGCAAGCAAGAGACCCAGTACTTC. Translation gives CASSLRDSKQETQYF.

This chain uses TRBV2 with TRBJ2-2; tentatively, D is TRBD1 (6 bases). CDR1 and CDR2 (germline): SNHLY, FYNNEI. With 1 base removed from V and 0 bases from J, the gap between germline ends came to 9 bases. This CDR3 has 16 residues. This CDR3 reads CASSEDSGANTGELFF. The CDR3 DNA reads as TGTGCCAGCAGTGAAGATTCAGGGGCGAACACCGGGGAGCTGTTTTTT.

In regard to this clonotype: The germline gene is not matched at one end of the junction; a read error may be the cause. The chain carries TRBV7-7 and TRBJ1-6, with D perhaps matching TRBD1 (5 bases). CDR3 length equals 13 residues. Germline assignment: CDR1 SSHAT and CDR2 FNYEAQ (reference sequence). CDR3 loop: CASSTGPTSPLHF. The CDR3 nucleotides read TGTGCTAGCAGCACAGGTCCCACTTCACCCCTCCACTTT.